Listed below are T cell receptor beta chains from one sample, sequenced in a study of T cell responses to AZD1222 COVID-19 vaccine. Sequencing used immunoSEQ multiplex PCR; TCRdb keeps in-frame clones, though not all of them. Of some 180,000 clones listed, nearly 95% are singletons. The source was peripheral blood, collected 28 days after the second AZD1222 dose. The receptors derive from an adult who received the AZD1222 COVID-19 vaccine. The CDR3 runs from the conserved cysteine through the conserved F or W. The D gene is left open where the match is weak. Not every row has a clone size; where given, it reads once, few, many or a size class.

cdr3_nt | cdr3_aa | cdr3_length | j_call | clone_size | d_call | v_call
TGTGCCAGCAGTGAGGGCTCCTACGAGCAGTACTTC | CASSEGSYEQYF | 12 | TRBJ2-7 | once | - | TRBV6-1
TGTGCCACTTCCCGGCTTGGGACTGAAGCTTTCTTT | CATSRLGTEAFF | 12 | TRBJ1-1 | - | - | TRBV28
TGTGCCAGCAGTGAATACTACGAGCAGTACTTC | CASSEYYEQYF | 11 | TRBJ2-7 | - | - | TRBV25-1
TGTGCCAGCAGCGAGCGACACCCCCCGCGTTATAATTCACCCCTCCACTTT | CASSERHPPRYNSPLHF | 17 | TRBJ1-6 | - | - | TRBV7-2
TGTGCCAGCAGTTTAGAGCCTTCTGGAAACACCATATATTTT | CASSLEPSGNTIYF | 14 | TRBJ1-3 | - | - | TRBV27
TGTGCCAGCAGGGACAGGGGGGACGGGGAGCTGTTTTTT | CASRDRGDGELFF | 13 | TRBJ2-2 | - | TRBD1 | TRBV6-5
TGTGCCAGCAGTTACTCGGTCTGGGGGACTGAAGCTTTCTTT | CASSYSVWGTEAFF | 14 | TRBJ1-1 | - | - | TRBV6-5
TGTGCCAGCAGCCGAGGGACAGGGACCTACGAGCAGTACTTC | CASSRGTGTYEQYF | 14 | TRBJ2-7 | - | TRBD1 | TRBV3-1/TRBV3-2
TGTGCCAGCTCACCGGGACAGGGGATAGATACGCAGTATTTT | CASSPGQGIDTQYF | 14 | TRBJ2-3 | - | TRBD1 | TRBV18
TGTGCCAGCTCCGTCGGGGTATCCTACGAGCAGTACTTC | CASSVGVSYEQYF | 13 | TRBJ2-7 | - | - | TRBV6-5
TGCGCCAGCAGCCAACTTGGGCTAGCGGGAGATGAGCAGTTCTTC | CASSQLGLAGDEQFF | 15 | TRBJ2-1 | - | TRBD2 | TRBV4-1
TGTGCCTGGAGCGACCTTACAGGGGTCATTCATTCACCCCTCCACTTT | CAWSDLTGVIHSPLHF | 16 | TRBJ1-6 | - | TRBD1 | TRBV30
TGTGCCACAAACAGGGATAGCAATCAGCCCCAGCATTTT | CATNRDSNQPQHF | 13 | TRBJ1-5 | - | - | TRBV19
TGTGCCAGCAGCCCCGCGGGAGGGCAGTCACCCCTCCACTTT | CASSPAGGQSPLHF | 14 | TRBJ1-6 | - | - | TRBV7-3
TGTGCCACCAGCAGAGATGGGGTCTCCTATGGCTACACCTTC | CATSRDGVSYGYTF | 14 | TRBJ1-2 | - | - | TRBV15
TGTGCCAGCAGTACACAGGGGTGGAAGGGAGAGACCCAGTACTTC | CASSTQGWKGETQYF | 15 | TRBJ2-5 | - | TRBD1 | TRBV28
TGTGCCAGCAGCCATGGAAGGGGGGCTCAAGAGCAGTACTTC | CASSHGRGAQEQYF | 14 | TRBJ2-7 | - | - | TRBV7-9
TGTGCCTGGCGGGGGGCGCGTTCACCCCTCCACTTT | CAWRGARSPLHF | 12 | TRBJ1-6 | - | - | TRBV30
TGCGCCAGCGCCGGCGCCTACAATGAGCAGTTCTTC | CASAGAYNEQFF | 12 | TRBJ2-1 | few | - | TRBV5-1
TGTGCCAGCAGCTTAGGGCAGGGACAGCCCCAGCATTTT | CASSLGQGQPQHF | 13 | TRBJ1-5 | - | - | TRBV7-9
TGTGCCTGGAGTGCGGGGGGCGGCCAGCCCCAGCATTTT | CAWSAGGGQPQHF | 13 | TRBJ1-5 | once | - | TRBV30
TGTGCCAGCAGCCAATCTAGCCAGGCTAATGAAAAACTGTTTTTT | CASSQSSQANEKLFF | 15 | TRBJ1-4 | once | - | TRBV16
TGTGCCAGCACCCCGACAGGGTACACTGAAGCTTTCTTT | CASTPTGYTEAFF | 13 | TRBJ1-1 | - | TRBD1 | TRBV12-3/TRBV12-4
TGTGCCAGCAGCTTAGTTAGCGGGAGTATCTACAATGAGCAGTTCTTC | CASSLVSGSIYNEQFF | 16 | TRBJ2-1 | - | TRBD2 | TRBV11-2
TGTGCCATCAGACGTACCGGGACAGGGGAACAAGAGACCCAGTACTTC | CAIRRTGTGEQETQYF | 16 | TRBJ2-5 | once | TRBD1 | TRBV10-3
TGTGCCAGTAGCGTAGGGGGACGGGACACTGAAGCTTTCTTT | CASSVGGRDTEAFF | 14 | TRBJ1-1 | - | - | TRBV6-5
TGTGCCAGCAGCTTCCCTCCACAGGGGCGCACAGATACGCAGTATTTT | CASSFPPQGRTDTQYF | 16 | TRBJ2-3 | - | TRBD1 | TRBV5-6
TGTGCCAGTAGAGGGGCTAGCGGGACCTACACAGATACGCAGTATTTT | CASRGASGTYTDTQYF | 16 | TRBJ2-3 | - | TRBD2 | TRBV19
TGTGCCACCAGTAGAGGTAGCGGGAGCGGAACCGGGGAGCTGTTTTTT | CATSRGSGSGTGELFF | 16 | TRBJ2-2 | - | TRBD2 | TRBV15
TGTGCCAGCACCTTGGGGGGGGTTGGAAACACCATATATTTT | CASTLGGVGNTIYF | 14 | TRBJ1-3 | - | - | TRBV6-5
TGCGCCAGCAGCTTTACAGGGGCGAGAGGGGCTTTCTTT | CASSFTGARGAFF | 13 | TRBJ1-1 | - | TRBD1 | TRBV5-1
TGTGCCAGCAGTTTTACCGGGGAGCTGTTTTTT | CASSFTGELFF | 11 | TRBJ2-2 | - | - | TRBV12-3/TRBV12-4
TGTGCCAGCAGCGGGACAGGGAACCTCTACGAGCAGTACTTC | CASSGTGNLYEQYF | 14 | TRBJ2-7 | - | TRBD1 | TRBV9
TGTGCCAGCAGCCCCCGGAGCTCCTATAATTCACCCCTCCACTTT | CASSPRSSYNSPLHF | 15 | TRBJ1-6 | - | - | TRBV7-9
TGTGCCAGCAGCTGGGGGGCAGGAGTCCGACCGTACTATGGCTACACCTTC | CASSWGAGVRPYYGYTF | 17 | TRBJ1-2 | once | - | TRBV7-9
TGTGCCAGCAGTTACTCGCGTCAGGGGAACTATGGCTACACCTTC | CASSYSRQGNYGYTF | 15 | TRBJ1-2 | - | - | TRBV6-5
TGTGCCAGCAGCTTTAGAGGGGACTCCTACAATGAGCAGTTCTTC | CASSFRGDSYNEQFF | 15 | TRBJ2-1 | - | - | TRBV7-3
TGTGCCAGCAGCCCCGGGGCTCCTAATGAAAAACTGTTTTTT | CASSPGAPNEKLFF | 14 | TRBJ1-4 | - | - | TRBV7-9
TGTGCCAGCAGTTTCCGGGACACTGAAGCTTTCTTT | CASSFRDTEAFF | 12 | TRBJ1-1 | once | - | TRBV6-5
TGTGCCAGCAGCCCGTCGGGACAGGGGCATTACGAGCAGTACTTC | CASSPSGQGHYEQYF | 15 | TRBJ2-7 | once | TRBD1 | TRBV3-1/TRBV3-2
TGTGCCAGCAGTTTCCTAGCGGGAGAGAGAAATGAGCAGTTCTTC | CASSFLAGERNEQFF | 15 | TRBJ2-1 | - | TRBD2 | TRBV28
TGTGCCAGCAGTTTGCTGGGCGGGGAGCTGTTTTTT | CASSLLGGELFF | 12 | TRBJ2-2 | - | - | TRBV28
TGTGCCAGCAGCTGGACGGACAACACTGAAGCTTTCTTT | CASSWTDNTEAFF | 13 | TRBJ1-1 | - | - | TRBV11-2
TGTGCCAGCAGACCCCCGGGACTAGCTGCATCAGATACGCAGTATTTT | CASRPPGLAASDTQYF | 16 | TRBJ2-3 | - | TRBD2 | TRBV9
TGTGCCAGCAGCGCCCGGTCGGGTCCTGGCACTGAAGCTTTCTTT | CASSARSGPGTEAFF | 15 | TRBJ1-1 | - | - | TRBV11-3
TGTGCCAGCAGCTCGGGAAACGAGCAGTACTTC | CASSSGNEQYF | 11 | TRBJ2-7 | - | - | TRBV13
TGCGCCAGCAGCTTGAGCGGGGGGTACAATGAGCAGTTCTTC | CASSLSGGYNEQFF | 14 | TRBJ2-1 | - | TRBD2 | TRBV5-1
TGTGCCAGTAGCACAGGGAGGCACGCGGGAAACACCATATATTTT | CASSTGRHAGNTIYF | 15 | TRBJ1-3 | - | - | TRBV19
TGTGCCAGCAGCTTAGTTCAGGGGACTGAAGCTTTCTTT | CASSLVQGTEAFF | 13 | TRBJ1-1 | - | - | TRBV7-3
TGCGCCAGCAGTGAAGGGACAACCTTCAATCAGCCCCAGCATTTT | CASSEGTTFNQPQHF | 15 | TRBJ1-5 | - | - | TRBV10-2
TGTGCCAGCAGCCACTCACTGGGGCTGGGGGACACTGAAGCTTTCTTT | CASSHSLGLGDTEAFF | 16 | TRBJ1-1 | - | - | TRBV3-1/TRBV3-2
TGTGCCAGTAGTATAGGTTCGGGACAGACTTTATCGAACACTGAAGCTTTCTTT | CASSIGSGQTLSNTEAFF | 18 | TRBJ1-1 | once | TRBD1 | TRBV19
TGCGCCAGCAGCCATGGGACAGGGGCCGGGGAGCTGTTTTTT | CASSHGTGAGELFF | 14 | TRBJ2-2 | - | TRBD1 | TRBV4-3
TGTGCCAGCATCCTTAGGTTGGGGAATGAGCAGTTCTTC | CASILRLGNEQFF | 13 | TRBJ2-1 | - | - | TRBV27
TGTGCCAGCAGGTCCGGGACAGGGCAGTACGAGCAGTACTTC | CASRSGTGQYEQYF | 14 | TRBJ2-7 | - | TRBD1 | TRBV19
TGTGCCAGCAGCTTGGCAGGGGGCGAGCAGTACTTC | CASSLAGGEQYF | 12 | TRBJ2-7 | - | TRBD1 | TRBV5-6
TGTGCCAGCAGCCAAGGGAGCTCCCGTTTTAATTCACCCCTCCACTTT | CASSQGSSRFNSPLHF | 16 | TRBJ1-6 | - | - | TRBV3-1/TRBV3-2
TGTGCCAGCAGCTACCACTCTGGGGCCAACGTCCTGACTTTC | CASSYHSGANVLTF | 14 | TRBJ2-6 | - | - | TRBV5-4
TGTGCCTGGAGTCGGCTTGAAGCTTTCTTT | CAWSRLEAFF | 10 | TRBJ1-1 | - | - | TRBV30